Listed below are T cell receptor beta chains from one sample, sequenced in a study of beta chain features in type 1 diabetes. TCRdb's copy holds only in-frame clones and misses some; the assay was immunoSEQ multiplex PCR. The sample has about 240,000 clones, 27% seen once. The specimen was central memory CD4+ T cells from blood. These receptors came from a young man in good health. Each CDR3 is given with its conserved first and last residue. A D gene is named only where the DNA matches it firmly. Clone size is shown for a subset of rows, as once, few, many or a class of expanded clone.

v_gene: TRBV6-5
abundance: -
d_gene: -
j_gene: TRBJ2-7
CDR3aa: CASSYSTGVAGEQYF
CDR3nt: TGTGCCAGCAGTTACTCAACAGGGGTCGCGGGGGAGCAGTACTTC

v_gene: TRBV6-5
abundance: -
d_gene: -
j_gene: TRBJ2-3
CDR3aa: CASSVEKANTDTQYF
CDR3nt: TGTGCCAGCAGTGTCGAGAAAGCCAACACAGATACGCAGTATTTT

v_gene: TRBV27
abundance: few
d_gene: -
j_gene: TRBJ2-7
CDR3aa: CASSLRGTTEQYF
CDR3nt: TGTGCCAGCAGTTTAAGAGGTACTACCGAGCAGTACTTC

v_gene: TRBV29-1
abundance: few
d_gene: -
j_gene: TRBJ2-1
CDR3aa: CSVVPFSYNEQFF
CDR3nt: TGCAGCGTTGTGCCTTTCTCCTACAATGAGCAGTTCTTC

v_gene: TRBV7-9
abundance: -
d_gene: -
j_gene: TRBJ1-2
CDR3aa: CASSLGGTYGYTF
CDR3nt: TGTGCCAGCAGCTTAGGGGGGACCTATGGCTACACCTTC

v_gene: TRBV12-5
abundance: few
d_gene: -
j_gene: TRBJ2-5
CDR3aa: CASGLLGETQYF
CDR3nt: TGTGCTAGTGGTTTGCTAGGAGAGACCCAGTACTTC

v_gene: TRBV18
abundance: -
d_gene: -
j_gene: TRBJ2-1
CDR3aa: CASSREGTIWNEQFF
CDR3nt: TGTGCCAGCTCACGAGAGGGGACAATTTGGAATGAGCAGTTCTTC

v_gene: TRBV29-1
abundance: few
d_gene: -
j_gene: TRBJ1-1
CDR3aa: CSALGGSNTEAFF
CDR3nt: TGCAGCGCTTTGGGGGGCTCAAACACTGAAGCTTTCTTT

v_gene: TRBV7-8
abundance: many
d_gene: TRBD2
j_gene: TRBJ2-7
CDR3aa: CASSPEGGSSFEQYF
CDR3nt: TGTGCCAGCAGCCCGGAGGGCGGGAGTTCGTTTGAGCAGTACTTC

v_gene: TRBV18
abundance: -
d_gene: TRBD1
j_gene: TRBJ1-5
CDR3aa: CASSPYRGEQPQHF
CDR3nt: TGTGCCAGCTCACCTTACAGGGGGGAACAGCCCCAGCATTTT